The T cell receptor (beta chain) described here comes from a study of cytomegalovirus exposure and HLA in healthy donors. Study context: Previous work identified roughly 120 million unique TCR beta sequences from about 179 million T cells. General study points: Upon later analysis, HLA-associated TCR beta chains proved more clonally expanded than other, equally common chains. An apparent linkage of common viral pathogens to several of the most significant clusters emerged in a later analysis.

The PCR was carried out with 60 Vbeta primers and 13 Jbeta primers. Libraries were prepared by immunoSEQ multiplex PCR; TCRdb keeps only in-frame clonotypes and omits some of them. The top ten clones hold 5.9% of a sample with some 87,000 clones, around 78% of them seen once. Note on this clone: Its specificity is not known.

V shed 3 bases and J shed 3 bases, with 12 bases lying between them. The CDR3 is 14 residues long. Per germline, CDR1 SGHTA and CDR2 FQGNSA. The rearrangement uses TRBV7-2 and TRBJ2-7; D may be TRBD1 (6 bases). Sample: PBMCs. The sequence came from a young man in good health and CMV-seropositive. In DNA, the CDR3 is TGTGCCAGCAGCTTCGGACAGACTTACTACGAGCAGTACTTC. This codes for CASSFGQTYYEQYF.